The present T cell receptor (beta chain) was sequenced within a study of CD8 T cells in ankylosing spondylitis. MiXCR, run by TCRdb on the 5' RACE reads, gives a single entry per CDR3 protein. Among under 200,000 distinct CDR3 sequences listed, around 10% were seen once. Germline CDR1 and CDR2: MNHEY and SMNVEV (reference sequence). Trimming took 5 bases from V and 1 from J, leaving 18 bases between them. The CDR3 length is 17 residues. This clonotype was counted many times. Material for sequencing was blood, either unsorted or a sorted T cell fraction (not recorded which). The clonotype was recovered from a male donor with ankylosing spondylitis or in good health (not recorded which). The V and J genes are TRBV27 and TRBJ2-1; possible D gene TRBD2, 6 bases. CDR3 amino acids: CASSPPPSGRSYNEQFF. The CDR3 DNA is TGTGCCAGCAGTCCCCCCCCATCGGGGAGGTCCTACAATGAGCAGTTCTTC.